This T cell receptor beta chain came from a study of T cells in Graves' hyperthyroidism and ophthalmopathy. Hyperthyroidism had been newly diagnosed in patients aged 18 to 65, and its duration was under 2 months. Isolation of PBMCs was performed on around 9.3 ml fresh peripheral blood. RNA transcripts yielded amplified TCR beta CDR3 regions. HTBI primers drove first-round RT-PCR of the TCR CDR3. In TCRdb, the multiplex PCR reads were re-called with MiXCR into one record per CDR3 protein. This sample carries over 250,000 distinct CDR3 sequences, less than 30% of them seen once, and the ten largest clones take roughly a quarter. This clonotype was observed at least ten times. Its antigen remains unidentified. Study-level results: The model made its ophthalmopathy prediction, and onset followed a median roughly 6.5 months later. Through a model of 13 V-J features, ophthalmopathy was separated from stable hyperthyroidism.

V was trimmed by 6 bases and J by 5 bases, leaving 11 bases between them. The CDR3 is 12 residues long. Germline-derived CDR1 and CDR2 are SNHLY and FYNNEI. The gene calls are TRBV2 and TRBJ2-7; D might be TRBD1 or TRBD2, each matching 6 bases. The clonotype was recovered from a man aged 35 to 55 with Graves' hyperthyroidism that later progressed to Graves' ophthalmopathy. Sequenced input: blood. The CDR3: CASREGGNEQYF. In nucleotides, the CDR3 is TGTGCCAGCAGGGAGGGGGGTAACGAGCAGTACTTC.